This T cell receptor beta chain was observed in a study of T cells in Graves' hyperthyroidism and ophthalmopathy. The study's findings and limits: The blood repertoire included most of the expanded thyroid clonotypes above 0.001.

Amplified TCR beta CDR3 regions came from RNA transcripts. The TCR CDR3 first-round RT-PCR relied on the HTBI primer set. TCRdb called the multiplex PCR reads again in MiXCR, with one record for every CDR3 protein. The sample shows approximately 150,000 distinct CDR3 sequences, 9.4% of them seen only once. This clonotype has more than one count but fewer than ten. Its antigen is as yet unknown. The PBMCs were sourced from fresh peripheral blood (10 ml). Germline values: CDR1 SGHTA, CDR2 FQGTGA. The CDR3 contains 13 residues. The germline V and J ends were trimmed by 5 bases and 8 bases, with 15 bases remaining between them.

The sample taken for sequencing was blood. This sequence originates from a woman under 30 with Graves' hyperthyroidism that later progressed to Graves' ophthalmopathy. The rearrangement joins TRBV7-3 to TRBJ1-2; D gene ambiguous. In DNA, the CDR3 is TGTGCCAGCAGCCCCGGGAGGGTATACGGCTACACCTTC. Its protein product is CASSPGRVYGYTF.